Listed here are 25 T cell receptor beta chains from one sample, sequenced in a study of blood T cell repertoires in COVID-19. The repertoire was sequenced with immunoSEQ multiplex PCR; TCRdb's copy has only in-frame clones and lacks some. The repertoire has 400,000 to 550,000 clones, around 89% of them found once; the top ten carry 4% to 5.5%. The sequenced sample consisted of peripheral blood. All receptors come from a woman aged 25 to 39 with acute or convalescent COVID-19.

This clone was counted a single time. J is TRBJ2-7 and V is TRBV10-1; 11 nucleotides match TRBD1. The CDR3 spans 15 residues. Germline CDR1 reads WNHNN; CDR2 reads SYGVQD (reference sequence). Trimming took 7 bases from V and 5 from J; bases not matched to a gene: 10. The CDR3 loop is CASTPDRGLLHEQYF. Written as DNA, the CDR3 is TGCGCCAGCACTCCGGACAGGGGGCTGTTGCACGAGCAGTACTTC.

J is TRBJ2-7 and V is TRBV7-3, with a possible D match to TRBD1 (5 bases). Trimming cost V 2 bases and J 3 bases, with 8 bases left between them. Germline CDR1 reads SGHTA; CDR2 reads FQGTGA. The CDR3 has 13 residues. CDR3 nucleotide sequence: TGTGCCAGCAGCTTATTCAGGGACTACGAGCAGTACTTC. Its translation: CASSLFRDYEQYF. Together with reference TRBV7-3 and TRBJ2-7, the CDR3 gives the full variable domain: GAGVSQTPSNKVTEKGKYVELRCDPISGHTALYWYRQSLGQGPEFLIYFQGTGAADDSGLPNDRFFAVRPEGSVSTLKIQRTERGDSAVYLCASSLFRDYEQYFGPGTRLTVT.

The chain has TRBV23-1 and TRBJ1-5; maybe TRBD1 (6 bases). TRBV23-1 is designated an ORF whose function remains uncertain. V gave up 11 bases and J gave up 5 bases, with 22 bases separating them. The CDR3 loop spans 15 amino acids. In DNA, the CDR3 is TGCGCCGGGGAATATCAGGGGAAGATGGATCAGCCCCAGCATTTT. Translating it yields CAGEYQGKMDQPQHF.

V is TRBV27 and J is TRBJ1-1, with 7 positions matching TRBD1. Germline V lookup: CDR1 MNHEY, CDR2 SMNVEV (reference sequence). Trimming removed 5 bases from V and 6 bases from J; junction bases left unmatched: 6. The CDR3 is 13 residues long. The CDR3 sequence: CASSRQGGAEAFF. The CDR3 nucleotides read TGTGCCAGCAGTAGACAGGGTGGGGCTGAAGCTTTCTTT.

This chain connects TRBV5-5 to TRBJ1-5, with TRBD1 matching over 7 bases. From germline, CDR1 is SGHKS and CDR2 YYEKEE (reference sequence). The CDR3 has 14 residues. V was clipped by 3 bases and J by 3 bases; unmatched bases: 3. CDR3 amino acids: CASSSGTDNQPQHF. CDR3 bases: TGTGCCAGCAGCTCCGGGACAGACAATCAGCCCCAGCATTTT.

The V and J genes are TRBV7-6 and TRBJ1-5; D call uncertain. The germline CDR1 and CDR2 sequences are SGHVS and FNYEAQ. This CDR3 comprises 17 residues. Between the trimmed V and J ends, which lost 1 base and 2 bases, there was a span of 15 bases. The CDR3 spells CASSLGASPKGNQPQHF. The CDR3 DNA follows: TGTGCCAGCAGCTTAGGGGCCAGCCCTAAGGGCAATCAGCCCCAGCATTTT.

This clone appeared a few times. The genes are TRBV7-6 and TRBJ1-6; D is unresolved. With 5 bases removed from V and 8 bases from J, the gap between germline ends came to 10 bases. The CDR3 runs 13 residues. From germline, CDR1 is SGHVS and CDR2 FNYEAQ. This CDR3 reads CASSATSYSPLHF. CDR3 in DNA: TGTGCCAGCAGCGCGACATCCTATTCACCCCTCCACTTT.

CDR3 bases: TGCGCCAGCAGACAGGTGATGAACACCGGGGAGCTGTTTTTT. Translation: CASRQVMNTGELFF. The chain has TRBV5-1 and TRBJ2-2; weak D call: TRBD1 (5 bases). The CDR3 length is 14 residues. V lost 5 bases, J lost 1 base, and 9 bases lay in between. Germline values: CDR1 SGHRS, CDR2 YFSETQ.

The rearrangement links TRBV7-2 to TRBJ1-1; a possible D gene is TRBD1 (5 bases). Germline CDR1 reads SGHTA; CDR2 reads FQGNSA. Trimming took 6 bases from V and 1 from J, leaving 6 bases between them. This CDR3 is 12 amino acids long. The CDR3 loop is CASRGANTEAFF. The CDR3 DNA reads TGTGCCAGCAGAGGGGCGAACACTGAAGCTTTCTTT.

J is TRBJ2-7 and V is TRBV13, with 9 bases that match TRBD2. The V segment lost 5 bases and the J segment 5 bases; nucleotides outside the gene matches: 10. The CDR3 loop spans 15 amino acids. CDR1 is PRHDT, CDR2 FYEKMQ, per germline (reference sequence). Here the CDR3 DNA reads TGTGCCAGCAGCGAGGCGGGGGGGCCTGAAAACGAGCAGTACTTC. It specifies CASSEAGGPENEQYF.

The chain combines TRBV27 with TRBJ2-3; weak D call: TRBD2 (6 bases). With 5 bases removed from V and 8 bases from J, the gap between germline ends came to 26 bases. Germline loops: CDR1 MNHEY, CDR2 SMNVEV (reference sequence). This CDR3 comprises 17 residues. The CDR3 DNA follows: TGTGCCAGCAGTCCCGCCCCGGGGGACTCGGGTGTAGGTACGCAGTATTTT. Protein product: CASSPAPGDSGVGTQYF.

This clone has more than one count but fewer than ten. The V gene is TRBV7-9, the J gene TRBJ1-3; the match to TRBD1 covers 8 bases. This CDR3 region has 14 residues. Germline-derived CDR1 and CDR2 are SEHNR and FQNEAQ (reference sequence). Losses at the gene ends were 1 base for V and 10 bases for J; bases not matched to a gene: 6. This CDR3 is CASSLGQGPSTIYF. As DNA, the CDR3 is TGTGCCAGCAGCTTAGGACAGGGGCCCTCGACCATATATTTT.

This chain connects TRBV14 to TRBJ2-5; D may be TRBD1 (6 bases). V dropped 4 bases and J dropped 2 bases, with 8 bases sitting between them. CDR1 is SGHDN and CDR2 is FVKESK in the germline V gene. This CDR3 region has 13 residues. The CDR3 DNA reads TGTGCCAGCAGCCGGACAGTTCAAGAGACCCAGTACTTC. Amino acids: CASSRTVQETQYF. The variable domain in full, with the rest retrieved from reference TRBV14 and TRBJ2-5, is EAGVTQFPSHSVIEKGQTVTLRCDPISGHDNLYWYRRVMGKEIKFLLHFVKESKQDESGMPNNRFLAERTGGTYSTLKVQPAELEDSGVYFCASSRTVQETQYFGPGTRLLVL.

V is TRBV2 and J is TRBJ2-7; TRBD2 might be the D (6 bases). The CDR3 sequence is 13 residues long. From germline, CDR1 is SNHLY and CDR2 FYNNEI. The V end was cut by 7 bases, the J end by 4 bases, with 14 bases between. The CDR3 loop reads CASMEHAGYEQYF. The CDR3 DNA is TGTGCCAGCATGGAACACGCGGGGTACGAGCAGTACTTC.

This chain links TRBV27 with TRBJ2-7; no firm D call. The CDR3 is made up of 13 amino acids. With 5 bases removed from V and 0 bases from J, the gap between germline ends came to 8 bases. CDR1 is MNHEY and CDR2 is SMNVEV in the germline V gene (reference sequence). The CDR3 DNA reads TGTGCCAGCAGTCGTACGAGCTCCTACGAGCAGTACTTC. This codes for CASSRTSSYEQYF.

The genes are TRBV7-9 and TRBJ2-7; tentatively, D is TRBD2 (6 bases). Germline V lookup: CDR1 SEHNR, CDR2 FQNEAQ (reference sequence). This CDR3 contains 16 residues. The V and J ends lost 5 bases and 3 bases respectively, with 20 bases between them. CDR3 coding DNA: TGTGCCAGCAGCCTGCCGGGGGTGGCCCCTTTCTACGAGCAGTACTTC. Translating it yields CASSLPGVAPFYEQYF.

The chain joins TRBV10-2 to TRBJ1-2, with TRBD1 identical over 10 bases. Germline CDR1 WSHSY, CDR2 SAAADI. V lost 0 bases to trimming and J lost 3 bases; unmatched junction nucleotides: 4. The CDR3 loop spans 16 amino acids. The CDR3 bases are TGCGCCAGCAGTGAGTCAAAGACAGGGGGCGACTATGGCTACACCTTC. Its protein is CASSESKTGGDYGYTF.

In DNA, the CDR3 is TGTGCCAGCAGCTTGAGGGTTGAGGGCGGTACTGAAGCTTTCTTT. It is translated as CASSLRVEGGTEAFF. V is TRBV5-4 and J is TRBJ1-1; D remains unclear. CDR1 and CDR2 (germline): SGHNT, YYREEE (reference sequence). This CDR3 contains 15 residues. V was clipped by 1 base and J by 5 bases, with 15 bases between them.

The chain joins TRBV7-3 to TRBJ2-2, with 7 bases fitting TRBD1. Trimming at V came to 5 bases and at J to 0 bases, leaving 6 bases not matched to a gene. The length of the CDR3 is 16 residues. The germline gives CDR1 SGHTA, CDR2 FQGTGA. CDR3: CASSPRTGTNTGELFF. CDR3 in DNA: TGTGCCAGCAGCCCCAGGACAGGAACGAACACCGGGGAGCTGTTTTTT.

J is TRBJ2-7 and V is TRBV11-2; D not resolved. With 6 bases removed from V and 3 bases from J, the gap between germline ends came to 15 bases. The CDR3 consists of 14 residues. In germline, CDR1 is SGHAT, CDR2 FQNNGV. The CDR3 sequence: CASRVGTSVYEQYF. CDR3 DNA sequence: TGTGCCAGCAGGGTCGGCACAAGCGTCTACGAGCAGTACTTC. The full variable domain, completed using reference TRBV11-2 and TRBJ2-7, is EAGVAQSPRYKIIEKRQSVAFWCNPISGHATLYWYQQILGQGPKLLIQFQNNGVVDDSQLPKDRFSAERLKGVDSTLKIQPAKLEDSAVYLCASRVGTSVYEQYFGPGTRLTVT.

The CDR3 protein is CAWTQGGGGYTF. The DNA of the CDR3 is TGTGCCTGGACCCAAGGGGGGGGTGGCTACACCTTC. V gene TRBV30 combines with J gene TRBJ1-2; tentative D call: TRBD1 (6 bases). V gave up 4 bases and J gave up 7 bases, with 13 bases separating them. This CDR3 is built from 12 residues. Germline loops: CDR1 GTSNPN, CDR2 SVGIG (reference sequence).

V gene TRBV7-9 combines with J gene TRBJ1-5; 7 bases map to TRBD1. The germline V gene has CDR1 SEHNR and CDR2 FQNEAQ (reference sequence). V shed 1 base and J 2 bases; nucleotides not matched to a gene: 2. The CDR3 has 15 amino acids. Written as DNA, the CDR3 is TGTGCCAGCAGCTTAGACACAGGGGGCAATCAGCCCCAGCATTTT. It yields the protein CASSLDTGGNQPQHF.

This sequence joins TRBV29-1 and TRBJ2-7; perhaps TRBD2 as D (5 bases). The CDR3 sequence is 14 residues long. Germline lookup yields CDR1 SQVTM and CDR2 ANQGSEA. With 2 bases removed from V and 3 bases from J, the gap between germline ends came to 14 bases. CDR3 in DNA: TGCAGCGTTGAATTCGGGGTGGCAGGCTACGAGCAGTACTTC. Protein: CSVEFGVAGYEQYF.

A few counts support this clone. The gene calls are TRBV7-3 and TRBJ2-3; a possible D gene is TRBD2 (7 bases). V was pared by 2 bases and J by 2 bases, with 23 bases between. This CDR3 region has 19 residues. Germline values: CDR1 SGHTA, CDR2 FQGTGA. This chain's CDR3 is CASSLEILAVGGDTDTQYF. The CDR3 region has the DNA TGTGCCAGCAGCTTAGAGATCCTAGCGGTAGGGGGGGACACAGATACGCAGTATTTT.

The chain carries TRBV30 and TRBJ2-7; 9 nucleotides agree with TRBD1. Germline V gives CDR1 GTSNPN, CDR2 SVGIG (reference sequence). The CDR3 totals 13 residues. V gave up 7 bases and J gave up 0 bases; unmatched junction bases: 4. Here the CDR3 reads CAYGTGFSYEQYF. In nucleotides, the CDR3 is TGTGCCTACGGGACAGGGTTCTCCTACGAGCAGTACTTC.